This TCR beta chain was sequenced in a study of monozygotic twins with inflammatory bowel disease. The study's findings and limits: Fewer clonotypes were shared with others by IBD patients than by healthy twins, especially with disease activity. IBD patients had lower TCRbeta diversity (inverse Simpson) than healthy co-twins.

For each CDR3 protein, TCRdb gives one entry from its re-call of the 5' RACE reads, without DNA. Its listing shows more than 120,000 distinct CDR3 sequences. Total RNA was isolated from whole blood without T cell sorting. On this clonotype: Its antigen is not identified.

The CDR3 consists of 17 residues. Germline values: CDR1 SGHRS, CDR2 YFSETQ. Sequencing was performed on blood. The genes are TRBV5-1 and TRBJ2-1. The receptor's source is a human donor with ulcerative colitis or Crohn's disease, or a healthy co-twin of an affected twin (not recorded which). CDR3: CASSLGLAGNYYNEQFF. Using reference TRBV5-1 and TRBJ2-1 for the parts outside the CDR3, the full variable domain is KAGVTQTPRYLIKTRGQQVTLSCSPISGHRSVSWYQQTPGQGLQFLFEYFSETQRNKGNFPGRFSGRQFSNSRSEMNVSTLELGDSALYLCASSLGLAGNYYNEQFFGPGTRLTVL.